This record covers a single TCR beta chain. This sample is part of a study of shared T cell receptors in the human thymus. Trimming took 5 bases from V and 2 from J; bases not matched to a gene: 6. The CDR3 length is 15 residues. The V gene's germline CDR1 is SGHTA and CDR2 FQGNSA. Clones were sequenced by immunoSEQ multiplex PCR, and TCRdb holds only the in-frame ones, with some missing. The sample has approximately 580,000 clones, more than 75% seen once; the top ten hold less than 0.015%. These records were also assigned to another study, of human thymus T cells. As that report states: Resections were taken during corrective heart surgery, and the thymus tissue came from these. Biased V and J segment usage appeared in thymus and peripheral blood. The related literature has documented a marked overlap of thymic repertoires among unrelated individuals.

This receptor was obtained from a boy in the first two years of life with a congenital heart defect. The chain carries TRBV7-2 and TRBJ1-1; 9 bases fit TRBD1. Sequenced sample: thymocytes. CDR3 protein: CASSDGTGYNTEAFF. CDR3 in DNA: TGTGCCAGCAGCGATGGGACAGGGTACAACACTGAAGCTTTCTTT.